The 9 T cell receptor beta chains below come from one sample, sequenced in a study of blood T cell repertoires in COVID-19. Clones were read by immunoSEQ multiplex PCR, and TCRdb kept only the in-frame ones, dropping some. The sample includes some 88,000 clones, about 76% of them seen just once. The sequenced sample consisted of peripheral blood. The receptors here all came from a human donor in a cohort sampled during active COVID-19.

The J gene is TRBJ1-5, the V gene TRBV30, with D perhaps matching TRBD1 (5 bases). Germline lookup yields CDR1 GTSNPN and CDR2 SVGIG (reference sequence). V was clipped by 3 bases and J by 6 bases, with 12 bases between them. This CDR3 is built from 13 residues. The CDR3 bases are TGTGCCTGGAGCCGGGGGGAATCTCAGCCCCAGCATTTT. It yields the protein CAWSRGESQPQHF.

The chain joins TRBV6-5 to TRBJ1-1; 8 bases map to TRBD1. Unmatched junction bases numbered 3, after V lost 4 bases and J lost 5 bases. The CDR3 loop spans 13 amino acids. Germline CDR1 reads MNHEY; CDR2 reads SVGAGI. This CDR3 is CASSSGGWTEAFF. The CDR3 nucleotides read TGTGCCAGCAGTTCAGGGGGCTGGACTGAAGCTTTCTTT.

The chain recombines TRBV27 with TRBJ2-2; 14 bases are shared with TRBD2. V gave up 4 bases and J gave up 6 bases; unmatched junction bases: 19. Germline V gene data show CDR1 as MNHEY and CDR2 as SMNVEV (reference sequence). CDR3 length: 21 amino acids. The CDR3 protein is CASSYLQGFRGLAGVAGELFF. CDR3 bases: TGTGCCAGCAGTTATCTACAGGGGTTTAGGGGACTAGCGGGAGTTGCCGGGGAGCTGTTTTTT.

A note on this clone: In the same sample, other DNA sequences code for this CDR3. The chain couples TRBV28 to TRBJ1-2, with D possibly TRBD1 on 5 matching bases. This CDR3 is 13 amino acids long. Germline V gene sequence: CDR1 MDHEN, CDR2 SYDVKM. V was pared by 2 bases and J by 1 base, with 5 bases between. For the CDR3, the DNA is TGTGCCAGCAGTTTAGACAGTAACTATGGCTACACCTTC. The encoded protein is CASSLDSNYGYTF.

This chain joins TRBV29-1 and TRBJ2-7; 9 bases fit TRBD2. V shed 3 bases, J shed 7 bases, and the junction held 10 bases outside the gene matches. CDR1 SQVTM and CDR2 ANQGSEA come from the germline V gene. The CDR3 contains 14 residues. The CDR3, as DNA: TGCAGCGTTGAGGCTAGCGGGGCCTACGGGGAGCAGTACTTC. Translation gives CSVEASGAYGEQYF.

The rearrangement joins TRBV3-1 (or the pseudogene TRBV3-2) to TRBJ2-2; TRBD2 agrees at 7 bases. Germline V gives CDR1 LGHDT, CDR2 YNNKEL (reference sequence). The J segment lost 5 bases and the V segment lost 3 bases, leaving 12 bases of the junction unmatched. This CDR3 comprises 17 residues. The CDR3 sequence: CASSQTARRGGTGELFF. The CDR3 DNA reads TGTGCCAGCAGCCAGACTGCGAGGAGGGGAGGGACCGGGGAGCTGTTTTTT.

The chain employs TRBV11-3 and TRBJ2-7; the match to TRBD1 covers 7 bases. CDR1 and CDR2 (germline): SGHNT, YENEEA. The CDR3 loop spans 14 amino acids. V shed 4 bases and J 7 bases; nucleotides not matched to a gene: 10. The CDR3 DNA reads TGTGCCAGCAGCTCGGGACAGTTGACGGGGGAGCAGTACTTC. Protein product: CASSSGQLTGEQYF.

The V and J genes are TRBV21-1 and TRBJ2-7; the table names TRBD1, a call not compared with the DNA. TRBV21-1 is designated a pseudogene. The CDR3 totals 12 residues. The CDR3 region has the DNA TGTGCCAGCAGCACCACAGCCTACGAGCAGTACTTC. Translated: CASSTTAYEQYF.

J is TRBJ1-1 and V is TRBV9, with D possibly matching TRBD1 (6 bases). CDR1 and CDR2 from the germline V gene are SGDLS and YYNGEE. CDR3 size: 13 residues. The V gene lost 4 bases and the J gene lost 7 bases, with 14 bases spanning the gap. The CDR3 region is CASSLTMDSEAFF. The DNA of the CDR3 is TGTGCCAGCAGCCTCACTATGGACAGTGAAGCTTTCTTT.